This T cell receptor (beta chain) was captured by sequencing in a study of prognosis after radiotherapy for stage I lung cancer. The study, taken as a whole, reports: Median unique TCR clone counts of approximately 9,600 versus 7,200 showed a fall after stereotactic body radiation therapy.

Using two-round multiplex PCR, the authors amplified TCR beta CDR3 from genomic DNA. The first PCR round targeted every TRBV and TRBJ gene with specific primers. Universal primers were what the second PCR round used. TCRdb independently ran MiXCR on the multiplex PCR reads; one entry per CDR3 protein. The table includes about 18,000 distinct CDR3 sequences, about 15% detected once. Trimming took 4 bases from V and 3 from J, leaving 9 bases between them. Germline loops: CDR1 SGHTA, CDR2 FQGNSA. This CDR3 comprises 13 residues. This clonotype was seen ten or more times. Its antigen is undetermined. This TCR came from a donor of 50 years or more with non-small cell lung cancer. The chain employs TRBV7-2 and TRBJ1-2; D might be TRBD1 (5 bases). The sequenced sample was PBMCs, obtained before or after stereotactic body radiation therapy (not recorded which). The DNA for the CDR3 is TGTGCCAGCAGCTCGACGGGGCACTATGGCTACACCTTC. It specifies CASSSTGHYGYTF.